This note documents a single TCR beta chain sequence. No antigen is known for it. TCRdb called the RT-PCR reads again in MiXCR, with one record for every CDR3 protein. Counted here are about 500,000 distinct CDR3 sequences, approximately 15% occurring once; the ten biggest clones make up less than 4%. This specimen comes from a study of response to subunit inactivated influenza vaccine. General observations from the study: Authors suggested few new T cells are recruited by each seasonal influenza vaccination.

Specimen: CD4+ T cells sorted from PBMCs, collected roughly 24 months after vaccination. This receptor was identified in a man between 45 and 75 years old who received an inactivated influenza vaccine.

CDR3 residues: CASSETRLAGGTGELFF. DNA of the CDR3: TGTGCCAGCAGTGAAACCCGACTAGCGGGGGGCACCGGGGAGCTGTTTTTT. The chain carries TRBV2 and TRBJ2-2, with TRBD2 matching 13 bases. V gave up 2 bases and J gave up 4 bases; unmatched junction bases: 4. The CDR3 loop spans 17 amino acids. Germline V lookup: CDR1 SNHLY, CDR2 FYNNEI. The whole variable domain, remainder taken from reference TRBV2 and TRBJ2-2, is EPEVTQTPSHQVTQMGQEVILRCVPISNHLYFYWYRQILGQKVEFLVSFYNNEISEKSEIFDDQFSVERPDGSNFTLKIRSTKLEDSAMYFCASSETRLAGGTGELFFGEGSRLTVL.